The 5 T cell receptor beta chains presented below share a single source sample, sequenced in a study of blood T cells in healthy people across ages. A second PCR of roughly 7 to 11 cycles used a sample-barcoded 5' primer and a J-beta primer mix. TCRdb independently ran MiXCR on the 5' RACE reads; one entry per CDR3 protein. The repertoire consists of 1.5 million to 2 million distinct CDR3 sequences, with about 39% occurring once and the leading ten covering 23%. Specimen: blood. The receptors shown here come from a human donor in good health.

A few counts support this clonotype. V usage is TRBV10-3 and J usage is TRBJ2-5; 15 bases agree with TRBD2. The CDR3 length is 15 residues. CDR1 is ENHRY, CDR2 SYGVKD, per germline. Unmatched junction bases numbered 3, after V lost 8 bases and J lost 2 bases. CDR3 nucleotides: TGTGCCATCGGAGGGACTAGCGGGGGGCAAGAGACCCAGTACTTC. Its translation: CAIGGTSGGQETQYF.

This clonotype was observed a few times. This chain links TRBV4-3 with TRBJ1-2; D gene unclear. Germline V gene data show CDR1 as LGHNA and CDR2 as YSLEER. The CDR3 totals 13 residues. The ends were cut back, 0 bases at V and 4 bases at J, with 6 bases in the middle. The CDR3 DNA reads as TGCGCCAGCAGCCAAGACGACACCTATGGCTACACCTTC. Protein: CASSQDDTYGYTF.

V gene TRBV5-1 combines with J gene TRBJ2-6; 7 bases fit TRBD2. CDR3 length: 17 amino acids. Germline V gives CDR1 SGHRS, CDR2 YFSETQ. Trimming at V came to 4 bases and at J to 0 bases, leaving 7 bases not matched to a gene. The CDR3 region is CASSPQTGGSGANVLTF. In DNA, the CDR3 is TGCGCCAGCAGCCCTCAAACGGGGGGCTCTGGGGCCAACGTCCTGACTTTC.

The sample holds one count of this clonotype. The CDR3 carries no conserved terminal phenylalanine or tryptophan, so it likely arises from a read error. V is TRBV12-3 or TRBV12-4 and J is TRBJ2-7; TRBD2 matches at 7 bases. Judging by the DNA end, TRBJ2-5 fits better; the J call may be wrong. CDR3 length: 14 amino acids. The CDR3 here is CASSSTSPEETQYL. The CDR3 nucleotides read TGTGCCAGCAGTTCGACTAGCCCCGAGGAGACCCAGTACCTC.

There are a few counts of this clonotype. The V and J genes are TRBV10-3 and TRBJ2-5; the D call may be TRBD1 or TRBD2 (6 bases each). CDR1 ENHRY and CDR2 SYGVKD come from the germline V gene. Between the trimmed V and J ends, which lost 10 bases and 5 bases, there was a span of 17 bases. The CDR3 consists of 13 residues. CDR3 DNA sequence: TGTGCCACCAATGGGGGGCGGTCGGAGACCCAGTACTTC. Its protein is CATNGGRSETQYF.